A few counts support the clone carrying this T cell receptor (beta chain). Other DNA sequences from this sample encode an identical CDR3 as well. During active infection, Seattle patients enrolled and were then monitored through disease. This entry belongs to a study of blood T cell repertoires in COVID-19. Study-level background: Samples taken during acute and convalescent COVID-19 were collected in the United States, Italy and Spain. Sources were T cells, B-cell-depleted T cells, or PBMCs; the material itself was cDNA or gDNA.

Study processing details: Estimation of nucleated cell counts relied on the amplification of reference gene primers. Sequencing used immunoSEQ multiplex PCR; TCRdb keeps in-frame clones, though not all of them. V, J and clone size reflect that table, while D and trimming were determined from the DNA. The table shows hundreds of thousands of clones, with roughly 90% occurring only once. V lost 3 bases, J lost 2 bases, and 13 bases lay in between. CDR3 length equals 15 residues. Germline CDR1 reads SNHLY; CDR2 reads FYNNEI. The chain recombines TRBV2 with TRBJ1-2; a possible D gene is TRBD1 (6 bases). Sequencing input: peripheral blood. This receptor was identified in a woman aged 25 to 39 with COVID-19, enrolled during active disease. In nucleotides, the CDR3 is TGTGCCAGCAGTGAGGACAGAGCTAGGAACTATGGCTACACCTTC. This sequence encodes CASSEDRARNYGYTF.